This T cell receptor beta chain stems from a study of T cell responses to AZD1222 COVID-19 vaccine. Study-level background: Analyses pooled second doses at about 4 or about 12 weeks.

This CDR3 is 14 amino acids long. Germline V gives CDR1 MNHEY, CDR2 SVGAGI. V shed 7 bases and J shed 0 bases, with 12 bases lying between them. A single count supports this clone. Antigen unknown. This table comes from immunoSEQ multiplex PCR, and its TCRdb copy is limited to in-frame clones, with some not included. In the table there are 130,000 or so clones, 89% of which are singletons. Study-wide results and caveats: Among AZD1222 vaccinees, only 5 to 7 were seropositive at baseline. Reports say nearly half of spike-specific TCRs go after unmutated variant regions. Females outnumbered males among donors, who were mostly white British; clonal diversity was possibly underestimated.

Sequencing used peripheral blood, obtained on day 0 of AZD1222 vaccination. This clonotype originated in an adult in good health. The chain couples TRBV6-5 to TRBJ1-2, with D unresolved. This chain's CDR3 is CASTDLTANYGYTF. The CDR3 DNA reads TGTGCCAGCACCGACCTCACAGCTAACTATGGCTACACCTTC.